This T cell receptor (beta chain) was captured by sequencing in a study of technical replicates of blood from a handful of donors. V lost 2 bases, J lost 0 bases, and 9 bases stayed unmatched. The CDR3 covers 17 residues. Germline V gene sequence: CDR1 SEHNR, CDR2 FQNEAQ (reference sequence). This clone has a single count. The table came from immunoSEQ multiplex PCR; TCRdb's copy has only in-frame clones and leaves some out. Of about 88,000 clones listed, 90% to 95% are singletons. The sequencing input was T cells isolated from PBMCs. The sequence derives from a human donor in good health. V and J are TRBV7-9 and TRBJ2-5, with 7 bases that match TRBD2. Here the CDR3 reads CASSLFGGGLYQETQYF. CDR3 DNA: TGTGCCAGCAGCTTATTTGGGGGGGGACTGTACCAAGAGACCCAGTACTTC. The full variable domain, in which reference TRBV7-9 and TRBJ2-5 provide the parts outside the CDR3, is DTGVSQNPRHKITKRGQNVTFRCDPISEHNRLYWYRQTLGQGPEFLTYFQNEAQLEKSRLLSDRFSAERPKGSFSTLEIQRTEQGDSAMYLCASSLFGGGLYQETQYFGPGTRLLVL.